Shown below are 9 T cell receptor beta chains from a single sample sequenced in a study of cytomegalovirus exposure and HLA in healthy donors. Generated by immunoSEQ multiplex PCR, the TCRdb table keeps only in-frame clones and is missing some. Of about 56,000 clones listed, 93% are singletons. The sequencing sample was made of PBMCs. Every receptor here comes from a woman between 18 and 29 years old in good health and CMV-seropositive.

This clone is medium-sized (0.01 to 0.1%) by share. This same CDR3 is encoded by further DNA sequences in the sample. The DNA for the CDR3 is TGTGCCAGCAGTGAACTAGCGGGGGGGCCAGATACGCAGTATTTT. It specifies CASSELAGGPDTQYF. The chain couples TRBV6-1 to TRBJ2-3; 12 bases line up with TRBD2. Germline V lookup: CDR1 MNHNS, CDR2 SASEGT. With 2 bases clipped from V and 4 bases from J, the junction kept 1 base outside the gene matches. The CDR3 covers 15 residues.

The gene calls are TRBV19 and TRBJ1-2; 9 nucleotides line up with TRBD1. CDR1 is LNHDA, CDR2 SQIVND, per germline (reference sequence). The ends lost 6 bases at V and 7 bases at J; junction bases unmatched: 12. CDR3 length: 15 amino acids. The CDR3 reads CASSTLPGQGSGYTF. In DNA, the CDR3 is TGTGCCAGTAGCACTCTACCGGGACAGGGCTCTGGCTACACCTTC.

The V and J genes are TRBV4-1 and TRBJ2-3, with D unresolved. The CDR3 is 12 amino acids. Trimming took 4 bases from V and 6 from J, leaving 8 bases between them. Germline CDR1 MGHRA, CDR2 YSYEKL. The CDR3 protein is CASSRPADTQYF. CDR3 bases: TGCGCCAGCAGCCGCCCAGCGGATACGCAGTATTTT.

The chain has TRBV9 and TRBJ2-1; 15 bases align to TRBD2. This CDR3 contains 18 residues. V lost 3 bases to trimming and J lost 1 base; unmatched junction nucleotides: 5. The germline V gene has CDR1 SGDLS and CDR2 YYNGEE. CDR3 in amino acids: CASSERGLAGGSYNEQFF. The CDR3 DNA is TGTGCCAGCAGCGAAAGGGGACTAGCGGGGGGTTCCTACAATGAGCAGTTCTTC.

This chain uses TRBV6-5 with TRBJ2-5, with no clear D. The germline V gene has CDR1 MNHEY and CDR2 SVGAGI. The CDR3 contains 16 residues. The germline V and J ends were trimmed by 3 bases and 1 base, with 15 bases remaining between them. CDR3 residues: CASSYAESSIQETQYF. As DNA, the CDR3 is TGTGCCAGCAGTTATGCGGAGTCCTCAATCCAAGAGACCCAGTACTTC.

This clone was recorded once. This CDR3 is CASSVRGPYNEQFF. The CDR3 DNA sequence: TGCGCCAGCAGCGTGCGAGGGCCCTACAATGAGCAGTTCTTC. The J gene is TRBJ2-1, the V gene TRBV5-1, with a weak D call TRBD2 (5 bases). The CDR3 is 14 amino acids. V lost 4 bases and J 2 bases, leaving 10 bases between the germline ends. Germline CDR1 and CDR2: SGHRS and YFSETQ.

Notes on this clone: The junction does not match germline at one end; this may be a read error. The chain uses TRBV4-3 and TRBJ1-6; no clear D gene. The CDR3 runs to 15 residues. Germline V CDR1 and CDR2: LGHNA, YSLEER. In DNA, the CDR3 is TGCGCCAGCAGCCAAGATCGCCCGGGTAATTCACCCCCCCACTTT. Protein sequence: CASSQDRPGNSPPHF.

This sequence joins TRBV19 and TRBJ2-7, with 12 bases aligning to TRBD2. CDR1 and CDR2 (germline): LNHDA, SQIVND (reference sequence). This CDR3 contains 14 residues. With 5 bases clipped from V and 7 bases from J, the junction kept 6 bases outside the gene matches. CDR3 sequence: CASSLTSGGGEQYF. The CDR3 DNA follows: TGTGCCAGTAGTTTGACTAGCGGGGGAGGTGAGCAGTACTTC.

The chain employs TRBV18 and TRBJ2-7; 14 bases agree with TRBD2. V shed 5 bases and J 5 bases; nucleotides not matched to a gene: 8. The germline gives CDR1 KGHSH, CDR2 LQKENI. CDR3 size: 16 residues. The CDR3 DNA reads TGTGCCAGCTCAAGACTAGCGGGGGGGCGCGATAACGAGCAGTACTTC. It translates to CASSRLAGGRDNEQYF.